The 13 T cell receptor beta chains presented below share a single source sample, sequenced in a study of T cells in localized non-small cell lung cancer (dated by TCRdb to 2018 to 2020). The protocol used for the library was the immunoSEQ multiplex PCR assay. Entries here come from immuneACCESS through TCRdb and include only in-frame sequences with V and J called. Some clones fail to appear in such tables; in the studies checked, an unresolved V gene covers under half of the shortfall, and the cause of the remainder is unknown. For this sample the table gives 53,000 or so clones, of which over 80% were detected only once. The ten largest clonotypes hold 15% to 20% of the sample. The starting material was peripheral blood mononuclear cells, obtained before any cancer treatment. These receptor sequences come from a man aged 40 to 70 with stage III lung adenocarcinoma.

V is TRBV30 and J is TRBJ2-1, with D possibly being TRBD1 (6 bases). Germline CDR1 GTSNPN, CDR2 SVGIG (reference sequence). Trimming pared 5 bases from V and 0 bases from J, leaving 11 bases between. The length of the CDR3 is 14 residues. The CDR3 nucleotides read TGTGCCTGGGAACAGGGCGGCTCCTACAATGAGCAGTTCTTC. Residues: CAWEQGGSYNEQFF. The whole variable domain, filled in from reference TRBV30 and TRBJ2-1, reads SQTIHQWPATLVQPVGSPLSLECTVEGTSNPNLYWYRQAAGRGLQLLFYSVGIGQISSEVPQNLSASRPQDRQFILSSKKLLLSDSGFYLCAWEQGGSYNEQFFGPGTRLTVL.

The chain combines TRBV7-9 with TRBJ1-5; 11 nucleotides align to TRBD1. Looked up from germline, CDR1 is SEHNR and CDR2 is FQNEAQ (reference sequence). With V trimmed by 7 bases and J by 4 bases, 3 bases remained unmatched. The CDR3 loop spans 14 amino acids. The CDR3 loop is CASTGTGGNQPQHF. The DNA for the CDR3 is TGTGCCAGCACCGGGACAGGGGGGAATCAGCCCCAGCATTTT. Full variable domain (missing parts from reference TRBV7-9 and TRBJ1-5): DTGVSQNPRHKITKRGQNVTFRCDPISEHNRLYWYRQTLGQGPEFLTYFQNEAQLEKSRLLSDRFSAERPKGSFSTLEIQRTEQGDSAMYLCASTGTGGNQPQHFGDGTRLSIL.

This clone appeared a few times. The chain joins TRBV2 to TRBJ2-7, with D perhaps matching TRBD2 (5 bases). The germline V and J ends were trimmed by 7 bases and 5 bases, with 15 bases remaining between them. From germline, CDR1 is SNHLY and CDR2 FYNNEI. The CDR3 covers 13 residues. The DNA of the CDR3 is TGTGCCAGCATGGCTTCGGGGTACGACGAGCAGTACTTC. Protein product: CASMASGYDEQYF.

The chain recombines TRBV28 with TRBJ2-7, with a possible D match to TRBD1 (5 bases). CDR1 and CDR2 (germline): MDHEN, SYDVKM. This CDR3 is built from 16 residues. The ends were cut back, 7 bases at V and 2 bases at J, with 21 bases in the middle. DNA for the CDR3: TGTGCCAGCATTCCCCCACAGGCGCCAAATCCCTACGAGCAGTACTTC. Translation gives CASIPPQAPNPYEQYF.

The chain couples TRBV5-8 to TRBJ1-4, with D perhaps matching TRBD1 (6 bases). Germline CDR1 SGHTS, CDR2 YDEGEE. The CDR3 has 15 residues. V was cut by 0 bases and J by 4 bases, with 10 bases left in between. The CDR3 here is CASSLAGHLNEKLFF. CDR3 DNA sequence: TGTGCCAGCAGCTTGGCGGGACACCTTAATGAAAAACTGTTTTTT. The full variable domain, completed using reference TRBV5-8 and TRBJ1-4, is EAGVTQSPTHLIKTRGQQATLRCSPISGHTSVYWYQQALGLGLQFLLWYDEGEERNRGNFPPRFSGRQFPNYSSELNVNALELEDSALYLCASSLAGHLNEKLFFGSGTQLSVL.

The V gene is TRBV27, the J gene TRBJ2-7, with D tentatively TRBD1 or TRBD2 (5 bases each). Germline CDR1 and CDR2: MNHEY and SMNVEV (reference sequence). CDR3 length equals 15 residues. With 7 bases removed from V and 1 base from J, the gap between germline ends came to 17 bases. The CDR3 region has the DNA TGTGCCAGCACACGGAATCCAGAGGGGTCCTACGAGCAGTACTTC. It is translated as CASTRNPEGSYEQYF.

The gene calls are TRBV11-1 and TRBJ2-7, with TRBD2 identical over 11 bases. Germline CDR1 is SGHAT and CDR2 is FQDESV (reference sequence). The CDR3 spans 15 residues. The V and J ends lost 6 bases and 0 bases, in that order; junction bases with no gene match: 4. CDR3 in DNA: TGTGCCAGCAGGGGACTAGCGGACTACTCCTACGAGCAGTACTTC. Translation: CASRGLADYSYEQYF.

The genes are TRBV11-2 and TRBJ2-7; 12 positions agree with TRBD2. There are 17 residues in the CDR3. V was clipped by 3 bases and J by 2 bases; unmatched bases: 8. CDR1 SGHAT and CDR2 FQNNGV come from the germline V gene. DNA of the CDR3: TGTGCCAGCAGCTTTGGACTAGCGGGATTCACCCCCTACGAGCAGTACTTC. It codes for CASSFGLAGFTPYEQYF.

The chain employs TRBV7-3 and TRBJ2-3; D is possibly TRBD2 (6 bases). V lost 4 bases and J lost 3, with 11 bases in between. The CDR3 runs to 14 residues. The germline CDR1 and CDR2 sequences are SGHTA and FQGTGA. The CDR3 spells CASSSRGQTDTQYF. In nucleotides, the CDR3 is TGTGCCAGCAGCTCGCGGGGCCAGACAGATACGCAGTATTTT.

The CDR3 sequence is CASSSESGGRTPLHF. The DNA for the CDR3 is TGTGCCAGCTCCTCGGAGAGCGGGGGCAGGACACCCCTCCACTTT. This chain uses TRBV18 with TRBJ1-6; possibly TRBD1 for D (6 bases). CDR3 length: 15 residues. Trimming took 6 bases from V and 11 from J, leaving 20 bases between them. CDR1 KGHSH and CDR2 LQKENI come from the germline V gene.

The J gene is TRBJ2-2, the V gene TRBV13; D gene unclear. This CDR3 has 12 amino acids. Germline V lookup: CDR1 PRHDT, CDR2 FYEKMQ (reference sequence). V was cut by 3 bases and J by 3 bases, with 2 bases left in between. CDR3 nucleotide sequence: TGTGCCAGCAGCTTCTACACCGGGGAGCTGTTTTTT. This translates into CASSFYTGELFF.

The rearrangement links TRBV19 to TRBJ1-2; no reliable D call. The ends were cut back, 7 bases at V and 6 bases at J, with 15 bases in the middle. Germline CDR1 LNHDA, CDR2 SQIVND (reference sequence). CDR3 length equals 13 residues. The CDR3 protein is CASKLVHKDGYTF. The DNA for the CDR3 is TGTGCCAGTAAGTTGGTACACAAGGATGGCTACACCTTC.

The chain is built from TRBV30 and TRBJ2-3; TRBD1 might be the D (6 bases). The CDR3 totals 13 residues. From germline, CDR1 is GTSNPN and CDR2 SVGIG (reference sequence). The V end lost 3 bases, the J end lost 2 bases, and 9 bases lay between the germline ends. The CDR3, as DNA: TGTGCCTGGAGGCGACAGGACACAGATACGCAGTATTTT. Translating it yields CAWRRQDTDTQYF. Filled out from reference TRBV30 and TRBJ2-3, the complete variable domain reads SQTIHQWPATLVQPVGSPLSLECTVEGTSNPNLYWYRQAAGRGLQLLFYSVGIGQISSEVPQNLSASRPQDRQFILSSKKLLLSDSGFYLCAWRRQDTDTQYFGPGTRLTVL.